This T cell receptor (beta chain) was recovered during a study of regulatory T cells in long-lasting Graves disease. To make TCR beta libraries, researchers used iRepertoire HTBI primers and Arm-PCR of CDR3 regions. One entry per CDR3 protein, called by TCRdb with MiXCR from the multiplex PCR reads. The sample yields about 240,000 distinct CDR3 sequences, 20% to 25% seen once. Findings and caveats of the study: TCR diversity was lower in persistent than newly diagnosed Graves' disease.

Note on this clonotype: Its antigen remains unknown.

Time point of the sample: newly diagnosed GD, antithyroid drugs for less than 3 months. TCR sequences were obtained from RNA taken from PBMCs. Losses at the gene ends were 7 bases for V and 1 base for J; bases not matched to a gene: 5. This CDR3 is 14 amino acids long. The germline CDR1 and CDR2 sequences are WSHSY and SAAADI. The sample consisted of peripheral blood mononuclear cells (PBMCs), taken at new diagnosis, from a patient treated with antithyroid drugs. The receptor was isolated from a female donor with Graves disease. The J gene is TRBJ2-3, the V gene TRBV10-2, with TRBD2 matching 7 bases. The CDR3 nucleotides are TGCGCCAGCAAGGAAAGCGGGGGCACAGATACGCAGTATTTT. This sequence encodes CASKESGGTDTQYF.